This T cell receptor (beta chain) was captured in a study of response to subunit inactivated influenza vaccine. Study observations and caveats: Few additional T cells are recruited per seasonal influenza vaccination, authors suggested.

CDR3 length: 15 residues. The J segment lost 4 bases and the V segment lost 2 bases, leaving 11 bases of the junction unmatched. Germline V lookup: CDR1 DFQATT, CDR2 SNEGSKA (reference sequence). This clonotype was counted only a few times. Antigen unknown. Via MiXCR, TCRdb re-called the RT-PCR reads, giving one row per CDR3 protein. The sample yields hundreds of thousands of distinct CDR3 sequences, about 15% seen once. This sequence was found in a man between 50 and 59 years old who received an inactivated influenza vaccine. Here the sequenced sample was PBMCs from blood, taken around 15 days before vaccination. The chain uses TRBV20-1 and TRBJ2-7; TRBD1 matches 7 bases. DNA of the CDR3: TGCAGTGCTAGAAGATTACCGGGACAGCGATACGAGCAGTACTTC. Residues: CSARRLPGQRYEQYF.